Listed here is a single TCR beta chain. The antigen remains unidentified. This sample is part of a study of cytomegalovirus exposure and HLA in healthy donors. Study outcomes and limitations: It was approximately 170 TCR beta chains that were listed as cytomegalovirus-associated.

Use of 60 Vbeta and 13 Jbeta primers characterized the PCR. Sequenced by immunoSEQ multiplex PCR; TCRdb stores in-frame clones only, minus some. The repertoire has 110,000 to 150,000 clones, about 82% of them found once; the top ten carry roughly 3.4%. J was trimmed by 5 bases and V by 8 bases; bases with no gene match: 11. The germline gives CDR1 SEHNR, CDR2 FQNEAQ (reference sequence). This CDR3 is 15 amino acids long. This TCR derives from a male donor in good health and CMV-seronegative. The sequencing input was PBMCs. The J gene is TRBJ2-1, the V gene TRBV7-9; 8 bases are a match to TRBD2. The CDR3 is CASFPALSGDNEQFF. CDR3 coding DNA: TGTGCCAGCTTCCCTGCCCTTAGCGGGGACAATGAGCAGTTCTTC.